A selection of T cell receptor beta chains follows, all from one sample in a study of CD8+ T cells in alopecia areata. The assay was immunoSEQ multiplex PCR, and TCRdb's table has in-frame clones only and misses some. The sample lists about 140,000 clones; about 51% were seen once. The sample consisted of CD4+ T cells sorted from blood, taken at week 0. These receptors were taken from a human donor with alopecia areata. Each CDR3 is given with its conserved first and last residue.

V,length,CDR3
TRBV5-1,15,CASSLIAGEGETQYF
TRBV11-2,11,CASSLGETQYF
TRBV5-1,16,CASSLALTTVPETQYF
TRBV7-2,14,CASSPDRGRGGYTF
TRBV6-5,11,CATTGNTEAFF
TRBV19,15,CASSGPGQVFYEQYF
TRBV6-4,13,CASSREGGETQYF
TRBV29-1,15,CSVLPNGQGRNEQFF
TRBV27,14,CASSLELAAGELFF
TRBV19,13,CASSINRGTEAFF
TRBV7-2,20,CASSLALGLAGGSSYNEQFF
TRBV29-1,13,CSVEDRDRGGYTF
TRBV11-2,13,CASSEGAAYGYTF
TRBV7-2,13,CASSFRLPYEQYF
TRBV5-4,16,CASSLAPSGRGETQYF
TRBV6-5,14,CASSSPQGKETQYF
TRBV27,14,CASSSQDGSYEQYF
TRBV7-8,9,CASGDTQYF
TRBV29-1,14,CSVGTSGVTGELFF
TRBV19,18,CASSSRDSGLGAKNIQYF
TRBV6-4,19,CASSAVYGGLTTSYNEQFF
TRBV28,17,CASSWGSPGSSYNEQFF
TRBV28,15,CASSRRQGGQETQYF
TRBV10-3,13,CAISRQTKETQYF
TRBV27,13,CASSSRNGYEQYF
TRBV18,11,CASSPEYEQYF
TRBV9,15,CASSAGDRGGEKLFF
TRBV29-1,13,CSVEREGGTEAFF
TRBV7-9,12,CASSWADYGYTF
TRBV19,12,CASSMPGTPFLF
TRBV6-1,14,CASMGGSVTGELFF
TRBV7-2,14,CASSLQSSGNTIYF
TRBV19,13,CASSRVAKDTQYF
TRBV28,14,CASTLAGGGNTQYF
TRBV4-1,12,CASTDYHNEQFF
TRBV4-2,13,CASSLRTQGEQYF
TRBV9,16,CASSVVVSGPRGEQFF
TRBV5-1,13,CASSFEYTDTQYF
TRBV11-2,12,CASSFWVNEQYF
TRBV18,20,CASSPSFGTSGRHNQETQYF
TRBV4-1,14,CASSQRTGGGGYTF
TRBV7-9,15,CASSVRLAGVDTQYF
TRBV10-3,15,CAISEFGGNANEQFF
TRBV29-1,13,CSAGPSGTDTQYF
TRBV9,15,CASSAHGGQDYGYTF
TRBV20-1,11,CSASGRETQYF
TRBV11-2,14,CASTRGTGKEKLFF
TRBV7-2,15,CASSLATGGRYEQYF
TRBV30,15,CAWSLASGSNNEQFF
TRBV29-1,12,CSVDEGASEAFF
TRBV7-3,15,CASSLSAPPLGIQYF
TRBV29-1,14,CSVDRGRANTEAFF
TRBV6-1,13,CASSFGPSRTQYF
TRBV7-4,13,CASSPTSLDEQYF